This T cell receptor beta chain was profiled in a study of CD8 T cells in ankylosing spondylitis. Study-level results: About 8 highly homologous variants made up a TCR beta motif, and this motif appeared characteristic of ankylosing spondylitis blood. Relatively rare in peripheral blood, disease-linked clones were also CD8+. Certain motif variants had earlier appeared in reactive arthritis synovial fluid and blood. Disease-linked clones were reportedly significantly enriched in matched ankylosing spondylitis synovial fluid.

This clonotype has more than one count but fewer than ten. As yet, its antigen is unknown. The V gene's germline CDR1 is DFQATT and CDR2 SNEGSKA (reference sequence). The CDR3 is made up of 13 amino acids. The V and J ends lost 3 bases and 9 bases respectively, with 15 bases between them. From the 5' RACE reads, TCRdb called clonotypes with MiXCR, one entry per CDR3 protein. The profile shows some 450,000 distinct CDR3 sequences, about a sixth of them singletons. The chain has TRBV20-1 and TRBJ2-1; TRBD1 might be the D (6 bases). The clonotype comes from a male donor with ankylosing spondylitis. Material: blood, either unsorted or a sorted T cell fraction (not recorded which). The CDR3: CSARQGIGGEQFF. The CDR3, as DNA: TGCAGTGCTAGGCAGGGGATTGGCGGTGAGCAGTTCTTC.